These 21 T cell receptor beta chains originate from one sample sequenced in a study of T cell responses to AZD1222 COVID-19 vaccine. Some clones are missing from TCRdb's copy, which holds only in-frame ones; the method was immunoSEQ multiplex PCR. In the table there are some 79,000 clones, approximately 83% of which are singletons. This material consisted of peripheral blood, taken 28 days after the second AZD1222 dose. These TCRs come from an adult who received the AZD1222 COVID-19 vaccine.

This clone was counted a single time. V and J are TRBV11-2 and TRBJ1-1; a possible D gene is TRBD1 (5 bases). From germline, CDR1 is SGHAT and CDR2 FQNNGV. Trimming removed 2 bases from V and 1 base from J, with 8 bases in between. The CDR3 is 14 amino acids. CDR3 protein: CASSLRGKNTEAFF. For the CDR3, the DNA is TGTGCCAGCAGCTTAAGGGGCAAGAACACTGAAGCTTTCTTT.

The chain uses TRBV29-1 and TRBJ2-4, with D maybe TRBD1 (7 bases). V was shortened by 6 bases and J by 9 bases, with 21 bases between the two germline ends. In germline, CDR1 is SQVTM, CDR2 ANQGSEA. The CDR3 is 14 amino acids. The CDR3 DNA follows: TGCAGCGTCCTGGGGGGACAGCCGGGGAGCATTCAGTACTTC. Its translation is CSVLGGQPGSIQYF.

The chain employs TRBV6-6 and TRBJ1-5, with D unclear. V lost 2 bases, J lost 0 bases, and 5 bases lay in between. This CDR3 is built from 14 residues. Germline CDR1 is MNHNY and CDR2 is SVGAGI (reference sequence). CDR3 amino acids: CASSYGDSNQPQHF. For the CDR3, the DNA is TGTGCCAGCAGTTACGGCGATAGCAATCAGCCCCAGCATTTT.

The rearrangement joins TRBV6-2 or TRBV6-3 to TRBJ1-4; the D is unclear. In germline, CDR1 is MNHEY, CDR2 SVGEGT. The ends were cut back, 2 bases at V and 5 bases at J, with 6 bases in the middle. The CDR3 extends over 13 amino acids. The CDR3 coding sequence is TGTGCCAGCAGTTACGGGCAGAATGAAAAACTGTTTTTT. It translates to CASSYGQNEKLFF.

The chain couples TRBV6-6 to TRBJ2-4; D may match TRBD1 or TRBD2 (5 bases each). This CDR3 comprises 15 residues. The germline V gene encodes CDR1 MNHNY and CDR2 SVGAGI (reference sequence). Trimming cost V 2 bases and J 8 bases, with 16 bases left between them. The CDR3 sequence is CASSYLSGAADIQYF. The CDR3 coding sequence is TGTGCCAGCAGTTACCTCTCCGGGGCCGCGGACATTCAGTACTTC.

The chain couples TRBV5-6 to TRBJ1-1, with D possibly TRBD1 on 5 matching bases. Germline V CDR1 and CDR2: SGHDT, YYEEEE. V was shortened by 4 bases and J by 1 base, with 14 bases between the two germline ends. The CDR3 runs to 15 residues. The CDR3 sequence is CASSATGLSNTEAFF. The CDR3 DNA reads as TGTGCCAGCAGCGCGACGGGACTTTCGAACACTGAAGCTTTCTTT. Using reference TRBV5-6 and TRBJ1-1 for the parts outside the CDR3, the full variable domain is DAGVTQSPTHLIKTRGQQVTLRCSPKSGHDTVSWYQQALGQGPQFIFQYYEEEERQRGNFPDRFSGHQFPNYSSELNVNALLLGDSALYLCASSATGLSNTEAFFGQGTRLTVV.

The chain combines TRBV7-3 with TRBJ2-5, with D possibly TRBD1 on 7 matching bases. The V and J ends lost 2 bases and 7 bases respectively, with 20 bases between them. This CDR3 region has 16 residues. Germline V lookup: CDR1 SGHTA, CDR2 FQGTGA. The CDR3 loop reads CASSLDGTDAGGTQYF. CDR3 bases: TGTGCCAGCAGCTTAGATGGGACAGATGCCGGGGGGACCCAGTACTTC.

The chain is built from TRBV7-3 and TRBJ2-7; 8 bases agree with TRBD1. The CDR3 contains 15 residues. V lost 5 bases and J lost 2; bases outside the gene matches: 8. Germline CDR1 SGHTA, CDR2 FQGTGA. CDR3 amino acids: CASSPLGTGTYEQYF. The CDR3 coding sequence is TGTGCCAGCAGCCCCTTGGGGACAGGTACCTACGAGCAGTACTTC. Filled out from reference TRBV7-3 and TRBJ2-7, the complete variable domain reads GAGVSQTPSNKVTEKGKYVELRCDPISGHTALYWYRQSLGQGPEFLIYFQGTGAADDSGLPNDRFFAVRPEGSVSTLKIQRTERGDSAVYLCASSPLGTGTYEQYFGPGTRLTVT.

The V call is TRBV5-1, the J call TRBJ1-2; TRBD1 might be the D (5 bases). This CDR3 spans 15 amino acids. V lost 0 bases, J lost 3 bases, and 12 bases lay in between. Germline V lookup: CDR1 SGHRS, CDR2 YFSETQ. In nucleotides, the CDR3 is TGCGCCAGCAGCTTGGTTCCAGCCAGGGACTATGGCTACACCTTC. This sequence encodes CASSLVPARDYGYTF. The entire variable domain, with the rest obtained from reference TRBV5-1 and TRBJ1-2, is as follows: KAGVTQTPRYLIKTRGQQVTLSCSPISGHRSVSWYQQTPGQGLQFLFEYFSETQRNKGNFPGRFSGRQFSNSRSEMNVSTLELGDSALYLCASSLVPARDYGYTFGSGTRLTVV.

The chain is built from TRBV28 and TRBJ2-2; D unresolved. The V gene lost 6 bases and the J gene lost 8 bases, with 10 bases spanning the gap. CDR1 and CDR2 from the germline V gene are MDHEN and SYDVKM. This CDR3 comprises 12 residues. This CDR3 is CASSSPGGELFF. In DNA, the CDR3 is TGTGCCAGCAGCTCCCCCGGGGGGGAGCTGTTTTTT.

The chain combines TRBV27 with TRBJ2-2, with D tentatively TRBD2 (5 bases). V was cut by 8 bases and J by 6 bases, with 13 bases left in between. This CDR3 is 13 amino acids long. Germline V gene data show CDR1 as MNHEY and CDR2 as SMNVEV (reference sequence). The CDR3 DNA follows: TGTGCCAGCCGAGGGTGGGATTCCGGGGAGCTGTTTTTT. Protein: CASRGWDSGELFF.

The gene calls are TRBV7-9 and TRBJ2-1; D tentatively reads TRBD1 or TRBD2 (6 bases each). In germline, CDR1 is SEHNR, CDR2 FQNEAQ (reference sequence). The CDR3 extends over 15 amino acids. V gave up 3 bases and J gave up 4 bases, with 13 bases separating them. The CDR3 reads CASSFRGGLYNEQFF. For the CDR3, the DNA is TGTGCCAGCAGCTTCCGAGGGGGGCTTTACAATGAGCAGTTCTTC.

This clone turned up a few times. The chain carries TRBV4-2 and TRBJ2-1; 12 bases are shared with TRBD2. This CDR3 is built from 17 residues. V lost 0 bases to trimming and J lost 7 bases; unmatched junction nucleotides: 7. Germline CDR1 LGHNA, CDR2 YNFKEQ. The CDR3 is CASSQDPLAGGLNEQFF. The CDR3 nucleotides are TGTGCCAGCAGCCAAGACCCCCTAGCGGGGGGGCTTAATGAGCAGTTCTTC.

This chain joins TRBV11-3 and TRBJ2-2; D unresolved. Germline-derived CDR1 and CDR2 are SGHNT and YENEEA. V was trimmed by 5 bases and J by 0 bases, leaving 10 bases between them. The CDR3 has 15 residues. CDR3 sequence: CASSRTAANTGELFF. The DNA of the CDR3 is TGTGCCAGCAGCCGAACGGCGGCGAACACCGGGGAGCTGTTTTTT.

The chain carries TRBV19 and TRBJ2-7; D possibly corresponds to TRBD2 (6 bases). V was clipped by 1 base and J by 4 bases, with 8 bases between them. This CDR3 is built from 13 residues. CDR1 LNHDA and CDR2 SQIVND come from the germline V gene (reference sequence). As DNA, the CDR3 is TGTGCCAGTAGTATAGCGGGGGAATACGAGCAGTACTTC. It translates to CASSIAGEYEQYF.

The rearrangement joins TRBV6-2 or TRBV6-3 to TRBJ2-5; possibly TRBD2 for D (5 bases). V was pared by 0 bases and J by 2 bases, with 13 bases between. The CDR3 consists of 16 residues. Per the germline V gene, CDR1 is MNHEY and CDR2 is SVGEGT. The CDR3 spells CASSYSGLALQETQYF. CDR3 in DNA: TGTGCCAGCAGTTACTCTGGTCTAGCCCTACAAGAGACCCAGTACTTC.

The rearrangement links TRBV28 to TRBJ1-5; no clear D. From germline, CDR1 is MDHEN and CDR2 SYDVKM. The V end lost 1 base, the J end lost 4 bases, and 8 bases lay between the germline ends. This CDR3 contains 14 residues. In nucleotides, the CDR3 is TGTGCCAGCAGTTTATATTCCAGGAATCAGCCCCAGCATTTT. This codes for CASSLYSRNQPQHF.

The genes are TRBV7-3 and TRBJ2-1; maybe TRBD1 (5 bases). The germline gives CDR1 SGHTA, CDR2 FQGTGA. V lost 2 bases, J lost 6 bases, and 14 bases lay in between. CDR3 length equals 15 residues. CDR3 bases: TGTGCCAGCAGCTTAGGGGCGCTACAGAGCAATGAGCAGTTCTTC. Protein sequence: CASSLGALQSNEQFF.

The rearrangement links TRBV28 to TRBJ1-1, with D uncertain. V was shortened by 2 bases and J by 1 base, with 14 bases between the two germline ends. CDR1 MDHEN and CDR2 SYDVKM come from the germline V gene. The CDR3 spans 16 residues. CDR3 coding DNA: TGTGCCAGCAGTTTACTTCGTCCCAGTTCGAACACTGAAGCTTTCTTT. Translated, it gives CASSLLRPSSNTEAFF.

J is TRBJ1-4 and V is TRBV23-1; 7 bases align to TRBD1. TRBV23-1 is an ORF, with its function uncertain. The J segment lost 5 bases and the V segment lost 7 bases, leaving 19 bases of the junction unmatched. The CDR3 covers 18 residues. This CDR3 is CASTPRGGRGNENEKLFF. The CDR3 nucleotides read TGCGCCAGCACCCCACGAGGGGGCCGGGGCAACGAGAATGAAAAACTGTTTTTT.

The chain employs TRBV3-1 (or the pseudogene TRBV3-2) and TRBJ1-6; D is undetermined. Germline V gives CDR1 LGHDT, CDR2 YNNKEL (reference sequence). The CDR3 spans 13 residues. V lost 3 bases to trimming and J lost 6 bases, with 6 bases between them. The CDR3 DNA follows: TGTGCCAGCAGCCAGGGTCCTAATTCACCCCTCCACTTT. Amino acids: CASSQGPNSPLHF.